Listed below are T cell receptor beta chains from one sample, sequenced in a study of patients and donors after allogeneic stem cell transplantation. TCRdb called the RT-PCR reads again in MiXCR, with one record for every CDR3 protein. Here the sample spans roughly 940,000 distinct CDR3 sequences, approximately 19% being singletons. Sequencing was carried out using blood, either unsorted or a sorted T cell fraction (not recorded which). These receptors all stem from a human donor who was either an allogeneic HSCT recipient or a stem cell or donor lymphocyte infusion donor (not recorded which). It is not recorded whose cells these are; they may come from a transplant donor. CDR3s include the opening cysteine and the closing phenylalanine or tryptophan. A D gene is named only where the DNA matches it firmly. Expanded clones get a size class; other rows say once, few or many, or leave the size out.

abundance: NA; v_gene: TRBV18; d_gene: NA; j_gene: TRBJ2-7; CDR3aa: CASSSLPAGEGDEQYF; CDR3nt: TGTGCCAGCTCATCCCTCCCGGCAGGGGAAGGCGACGAGCAGTACTTC
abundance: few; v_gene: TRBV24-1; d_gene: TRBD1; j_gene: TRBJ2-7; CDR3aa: CATSDFWDRGNEQYF; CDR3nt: TGTGCCACCAGTGATTTTTGGGACAGGGGAAACGAGCAGTACTTC
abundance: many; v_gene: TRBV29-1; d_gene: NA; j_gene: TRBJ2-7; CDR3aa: CSVGGSGAYEQYF; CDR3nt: TGCAGCGTTGGAGGTTCGGGCGCGTACGAGCAGTACTTC
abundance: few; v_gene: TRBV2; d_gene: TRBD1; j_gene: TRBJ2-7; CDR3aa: CASRSDRVEVYEQYF; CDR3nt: TGTGCCAGCAGGTCGGACAGGGTGGAGGTCTACGAGCAGTACTTC
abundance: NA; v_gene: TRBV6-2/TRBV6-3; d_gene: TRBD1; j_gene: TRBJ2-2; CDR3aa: CASSYSPRQGYTGELFF; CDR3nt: TGTGCCAGCAGTTACTCCCCGAGACAGGGTTACACCGGGGAGCTGTTTTTT
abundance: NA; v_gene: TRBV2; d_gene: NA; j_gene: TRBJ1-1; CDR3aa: CASSVGGWDLRFF; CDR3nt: TGTGCCAGCAGTGTGGGGGGTTGGGACCTCCGCTTCTTT
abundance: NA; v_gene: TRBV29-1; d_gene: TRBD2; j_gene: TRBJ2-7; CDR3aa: CSVVPGLADAYEQYF; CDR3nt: TGCAGCGTTGTACCGGGACTAGCGGACGCCTACGAGCAGTACTTC
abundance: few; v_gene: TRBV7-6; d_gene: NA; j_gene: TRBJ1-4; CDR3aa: CASSLVGVAANEKLFF; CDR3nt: TGTGCCAGCAGCTTAGTTGGAGTTGCGGCTAATGAAAAACTGTTTTTT
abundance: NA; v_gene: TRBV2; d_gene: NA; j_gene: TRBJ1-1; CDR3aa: CASSAHQPGTEAFF; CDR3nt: TGTGCCAGCAGTGCCCATCAGCCGGGGACTGAAGCTTTCTTT
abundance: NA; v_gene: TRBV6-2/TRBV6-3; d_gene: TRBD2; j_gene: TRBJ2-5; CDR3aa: CASSSPTGTSGGKETQYF; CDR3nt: TGTGCCAGCAGTTCTCCAACCGGGACTAGCGGGGGGAAAGAGACCCAGTACTTC
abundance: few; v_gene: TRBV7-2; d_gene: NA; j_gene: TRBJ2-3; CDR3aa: CASSLGGTNTQYF; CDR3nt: TGTGCCAGCAGCTTAGGGGGCACGAATACGCAGTATTTT
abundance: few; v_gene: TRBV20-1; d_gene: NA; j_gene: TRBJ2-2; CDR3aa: CSARSASQAGELFF; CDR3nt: TGCAGTGCCCGTTCGGCTAGCCAGGCCGGGGAGCTGTTTTTT
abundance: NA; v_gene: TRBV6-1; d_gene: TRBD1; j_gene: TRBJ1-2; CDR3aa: CASSMRTGNYGYTF; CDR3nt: TGTGCCAGCAGTATGCGGACAGGGAACTATGGCTACACCTTC
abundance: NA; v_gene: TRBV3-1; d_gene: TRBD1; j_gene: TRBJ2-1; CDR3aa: CASSQDRDRGFYEQFF; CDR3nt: TGTGCCAGCAGCCAAGATCGGGACAGGGGATTCTATGAGCAGTTCTTC